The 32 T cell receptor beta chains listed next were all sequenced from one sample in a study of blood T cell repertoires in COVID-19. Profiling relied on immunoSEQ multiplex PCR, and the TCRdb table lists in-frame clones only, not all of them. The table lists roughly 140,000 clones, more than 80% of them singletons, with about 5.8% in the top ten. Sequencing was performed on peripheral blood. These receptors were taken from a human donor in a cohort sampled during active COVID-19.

This chain's CDR3 is CASSMGDLGGGHREQYF. The DNA for the CDR3 is TGTGCCAGTAGTATGGGAGATCTTGGCGGGGGGCATCGGGAGCAGTACTTC. V usage is TRBV19 and J usage is TRBJ2-7, with 8 bases lining up with TRBD2. The CDR3 is made up of 17 amino acids. The junction had 17 bases not matched to a gene; V was cut back by 3 bases and J by 7 bases. Germline CDR1 and CDR2: LNHDA and SQIVND (reference sequence).

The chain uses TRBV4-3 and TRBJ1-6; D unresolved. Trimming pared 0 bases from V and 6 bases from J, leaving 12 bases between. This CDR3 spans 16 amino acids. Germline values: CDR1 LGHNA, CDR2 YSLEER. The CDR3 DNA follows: TGCGCCAGCAGCCAAGAGGGAGGACGGGTTAATTCACCCCTCCACTTT. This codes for CASSQEGGRVNSPLHF.

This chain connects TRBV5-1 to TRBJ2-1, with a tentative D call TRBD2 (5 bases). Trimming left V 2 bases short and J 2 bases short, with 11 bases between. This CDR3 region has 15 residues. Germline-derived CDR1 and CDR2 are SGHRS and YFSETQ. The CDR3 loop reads CASSFDGGPYNEQFF. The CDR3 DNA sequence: TGCGCCAGCAGCTTTGACGGAGGACCCTACAATGAGCAGTTCTTC.

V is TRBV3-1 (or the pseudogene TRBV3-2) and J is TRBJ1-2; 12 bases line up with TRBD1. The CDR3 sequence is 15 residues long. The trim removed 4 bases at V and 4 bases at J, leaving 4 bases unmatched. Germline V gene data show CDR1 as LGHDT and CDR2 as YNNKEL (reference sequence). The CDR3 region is CASSPGTGGAYGYTF. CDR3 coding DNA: TGTGCCAGCAGCCCCGGGACAGGGGGCGCCTATGGCTACACCTTC.

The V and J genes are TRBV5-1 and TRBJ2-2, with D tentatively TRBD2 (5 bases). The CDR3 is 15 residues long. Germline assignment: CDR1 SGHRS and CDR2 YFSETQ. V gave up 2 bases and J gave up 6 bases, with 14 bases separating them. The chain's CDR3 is CASSFRTERSGELFF. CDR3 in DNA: TGCGCCAGCAGCTTCAGGACGGAGCGGTCCGGGGAGCTGTTTTTT.

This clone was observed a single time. The CDR3: CASSLSYGYTF. The CDR3 coding sequence is TGTGCCAGCAGTTTATCGTATGGCTACACCTTC. This rearrangement joins TRBV12-3 or TRBV12-4 to TRBJ1-2; D unclear. V dropped 2 bases and J dropped 5 bases, with 3 bases sitting between them. The CDR3 runs 11 residues.

DNA for the CDR3: TGCGCCAGCAGCCTGACCAGGGGCGACGAGCAGTACTTC. Its translation: CASSLTRGDEQYF. This sequence joins TRBV4-1 and TRBJ2-7, with D perhaps matching TRBD1 (6 bases). The V gene lost 4 bases and the J gene lost 5 bases, with 12 bases spanning the gap. Per germline, CDR1 MGHRA and CDR2 YSYEKL. The CDR3 covers 13 residues.

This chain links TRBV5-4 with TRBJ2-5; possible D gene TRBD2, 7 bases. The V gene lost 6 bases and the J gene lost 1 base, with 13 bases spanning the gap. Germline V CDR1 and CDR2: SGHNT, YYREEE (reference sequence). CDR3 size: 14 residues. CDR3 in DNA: TGTGCCAGCATGGGGGGGCGATCCCAAGAGACCCAGTACTTC. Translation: CASMGGRSQETQYF. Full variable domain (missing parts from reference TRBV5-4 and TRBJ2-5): ETGVTQSPTHLIKTRGQQVTLRCSSQSGHNTVSWYQQALGQGPQFIFQYYREEENGRGNFPPRFSGLQFPNYSSELNVNALELDDSALYLCASMGGRSQETQYFGPGTRLLVL.

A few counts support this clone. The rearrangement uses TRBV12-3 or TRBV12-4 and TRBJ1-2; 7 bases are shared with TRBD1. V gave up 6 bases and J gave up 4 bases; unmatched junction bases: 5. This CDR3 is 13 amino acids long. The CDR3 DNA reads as TGTGCCAGCAGCCGGGACAGCAGCTATGGCTACACCTTC. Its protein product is CASSRDSSYGYTF.

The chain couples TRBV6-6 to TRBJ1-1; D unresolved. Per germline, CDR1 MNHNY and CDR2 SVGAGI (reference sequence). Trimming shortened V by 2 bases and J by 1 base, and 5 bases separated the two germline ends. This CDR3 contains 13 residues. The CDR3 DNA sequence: TGTGCCAGCAGTTACCGTTGGAACACTGAAGCTTTCTTT. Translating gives CASSYRWNTEAFF.

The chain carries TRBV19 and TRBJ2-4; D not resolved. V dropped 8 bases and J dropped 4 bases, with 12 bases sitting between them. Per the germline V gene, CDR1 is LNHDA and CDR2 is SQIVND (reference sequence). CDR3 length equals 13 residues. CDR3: CASGQARKNIQYF. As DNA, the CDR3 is TGTGCCAGTGGGCAGGCGAGAAAAAACATTCAGTACTTC.

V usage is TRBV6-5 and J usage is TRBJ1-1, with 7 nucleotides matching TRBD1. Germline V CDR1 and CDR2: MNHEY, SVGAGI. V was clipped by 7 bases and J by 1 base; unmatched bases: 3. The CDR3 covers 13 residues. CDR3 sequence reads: CASKDRENTEAFF. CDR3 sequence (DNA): TGTGCCAGCAAAGACAGGGAGAACACTGAAGCTTTCTTT.

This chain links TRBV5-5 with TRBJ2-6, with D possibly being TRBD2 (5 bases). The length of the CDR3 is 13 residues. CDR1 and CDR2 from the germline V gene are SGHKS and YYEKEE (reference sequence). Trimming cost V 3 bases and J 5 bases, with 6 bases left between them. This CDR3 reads CASSSDWANVLTF. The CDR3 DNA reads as TGTGCCAGCAGCTCGGACTGGGCCAACGTCCTGACTTTC.

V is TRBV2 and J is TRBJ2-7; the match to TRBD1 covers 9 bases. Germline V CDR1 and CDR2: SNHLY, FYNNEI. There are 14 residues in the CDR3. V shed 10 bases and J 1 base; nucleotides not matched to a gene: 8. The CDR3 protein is CATKTGTGSYEQYF. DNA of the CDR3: TGTGCCACCAAAACCGGGACAGGGTCCTACGAGCAGTACTTC.

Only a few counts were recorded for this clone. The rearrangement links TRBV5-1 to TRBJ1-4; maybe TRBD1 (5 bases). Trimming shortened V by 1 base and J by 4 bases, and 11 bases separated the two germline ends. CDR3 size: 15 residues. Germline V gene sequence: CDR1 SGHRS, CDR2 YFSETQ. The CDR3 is CASSLIGDSNEKLFF. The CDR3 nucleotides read TGCGCCAGCAGCTTGATCGGAGACAGTAATGAAAAACTGTTTTTT.

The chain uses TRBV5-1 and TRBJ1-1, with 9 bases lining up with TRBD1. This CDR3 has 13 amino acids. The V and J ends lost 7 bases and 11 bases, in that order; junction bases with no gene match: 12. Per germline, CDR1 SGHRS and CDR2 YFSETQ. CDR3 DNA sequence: TGCGCCAGCCACGTAACACAGGGGGCGCGGGCTTTCTTT. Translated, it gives CASHVTQGARAFF.

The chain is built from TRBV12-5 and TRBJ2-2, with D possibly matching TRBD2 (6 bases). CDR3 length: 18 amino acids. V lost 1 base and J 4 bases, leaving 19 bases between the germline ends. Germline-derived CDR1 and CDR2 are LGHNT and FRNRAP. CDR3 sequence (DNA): TGTGCTAGTGGTTTGGCACTTACTAGCAGTTCGGGCACCGGGGAGCTGTTTTTT. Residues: CASGLALTSSSGTGELFF.

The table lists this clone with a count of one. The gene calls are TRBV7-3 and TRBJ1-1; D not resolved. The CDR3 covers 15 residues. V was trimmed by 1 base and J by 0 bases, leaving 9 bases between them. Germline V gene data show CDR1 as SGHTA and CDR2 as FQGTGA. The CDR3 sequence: CASSLIPGLNTEAFF. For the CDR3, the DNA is TGTGCCAGCAGCTTAATCCCGGGATTGAACACTGAAGCTTTCTTT.

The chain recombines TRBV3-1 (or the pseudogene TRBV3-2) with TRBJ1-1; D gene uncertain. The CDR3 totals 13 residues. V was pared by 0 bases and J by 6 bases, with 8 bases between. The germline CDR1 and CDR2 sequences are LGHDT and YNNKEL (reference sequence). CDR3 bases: TGTGCCAGCAGCCAAGAACTAGGTGCTGAAGCTTTCTTT. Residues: CASSQELGAEAFF.

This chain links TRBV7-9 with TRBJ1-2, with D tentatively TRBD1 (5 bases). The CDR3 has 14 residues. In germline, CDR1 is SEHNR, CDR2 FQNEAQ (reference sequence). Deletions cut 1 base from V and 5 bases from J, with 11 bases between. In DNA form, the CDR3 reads TGTGCCAGCAGCTTAGGGACACCCGCGTATGGCTACACCTTC. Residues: CASSLGTPAYGYTF.

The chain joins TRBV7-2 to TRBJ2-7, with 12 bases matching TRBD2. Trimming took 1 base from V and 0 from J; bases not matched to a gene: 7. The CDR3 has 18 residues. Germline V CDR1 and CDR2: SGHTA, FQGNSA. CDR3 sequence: CASSLVPSGGADSYEQYF. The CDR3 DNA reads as TGTGCCAGCAGCTTAGTGCCTAGCGGGGGGGCCGACTCCTACGAGCAGTACTTC.

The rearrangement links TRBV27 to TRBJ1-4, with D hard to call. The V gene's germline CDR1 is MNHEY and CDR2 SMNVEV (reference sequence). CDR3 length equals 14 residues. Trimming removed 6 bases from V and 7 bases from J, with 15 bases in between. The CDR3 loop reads CASSLAGSGEKLFF. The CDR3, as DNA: TGTGCCAGCAGCCTAGCAGGATCTGGTGAAAAACTGTTTTTT.

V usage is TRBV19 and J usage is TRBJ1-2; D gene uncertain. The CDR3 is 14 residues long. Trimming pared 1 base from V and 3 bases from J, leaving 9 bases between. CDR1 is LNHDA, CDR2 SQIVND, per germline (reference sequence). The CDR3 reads CASSIGLSYYGYTF. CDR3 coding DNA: TGTGCCAGTAGTATAGGGTTGAGCTACTATGGCTACACCTTC. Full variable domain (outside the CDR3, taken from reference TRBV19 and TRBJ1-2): DGGITQSPKYLFRKEGQNVTLSCEQNLNHDAMYWYRQDPGQGLRLIYYSQIVNDFQKGDIAEGYSVSREKKESFPLTVTSAQKNPTAFYLCASSIGLSYYGYTFGSGTRLTVV.

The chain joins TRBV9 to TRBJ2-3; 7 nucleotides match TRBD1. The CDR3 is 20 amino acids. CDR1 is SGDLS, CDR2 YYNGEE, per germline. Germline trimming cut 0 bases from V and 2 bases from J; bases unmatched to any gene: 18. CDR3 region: CASSVDSGTVSVASTDTQYF. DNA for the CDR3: TGTGCCAGCAGCGTAGATTCTGGGACAGTATCGGTGGCCTCCACAGATACGCAGTATTTT. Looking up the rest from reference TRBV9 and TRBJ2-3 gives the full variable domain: DSGVTQTPKHLITATGQRVTLRCSPRSGDLSVYWYQQSLDQGLQFLIQYYNGEERAKGNILERFSAQQFPDLHSELNLSSLELGDSALYFCASSVDSGTVSVASTDTQYFGPGTRLTVL.

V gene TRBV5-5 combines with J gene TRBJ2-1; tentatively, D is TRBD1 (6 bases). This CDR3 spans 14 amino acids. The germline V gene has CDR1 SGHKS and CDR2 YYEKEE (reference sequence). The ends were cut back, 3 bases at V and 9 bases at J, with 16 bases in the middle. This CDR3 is CASSWGLGEVEQFF. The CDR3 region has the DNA TGTGCCAGCAGCTGGGGGCTGGGTGAGGTTGAGCAGTTCTTC.

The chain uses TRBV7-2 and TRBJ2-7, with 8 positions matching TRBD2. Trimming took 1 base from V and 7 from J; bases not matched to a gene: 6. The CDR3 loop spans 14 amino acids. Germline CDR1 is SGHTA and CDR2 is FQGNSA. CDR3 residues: CASSLDGGGREQYF. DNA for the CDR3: TGTGCCAGCAGCTTAGACGGCGGGGGGAGGGAGCAGTACTTC.

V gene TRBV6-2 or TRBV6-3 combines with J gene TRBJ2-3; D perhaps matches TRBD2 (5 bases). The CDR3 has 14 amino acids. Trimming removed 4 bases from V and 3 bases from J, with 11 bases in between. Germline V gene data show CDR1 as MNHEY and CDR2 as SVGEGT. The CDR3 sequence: CASSSRAGTDTQYF. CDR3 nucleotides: TGTGCCAGCAGTTCTAGGGCGGGTACAGATACGCAGTATTTT.

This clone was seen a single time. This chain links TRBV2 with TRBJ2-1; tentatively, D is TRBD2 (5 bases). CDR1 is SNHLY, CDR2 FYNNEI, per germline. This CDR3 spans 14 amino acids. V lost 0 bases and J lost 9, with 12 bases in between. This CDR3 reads CASSEAVLASEQFF. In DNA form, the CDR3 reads TGTGCCAGCAGTGAAGCCGTCCTAGCAAGTGAGCAGTTCTTC.

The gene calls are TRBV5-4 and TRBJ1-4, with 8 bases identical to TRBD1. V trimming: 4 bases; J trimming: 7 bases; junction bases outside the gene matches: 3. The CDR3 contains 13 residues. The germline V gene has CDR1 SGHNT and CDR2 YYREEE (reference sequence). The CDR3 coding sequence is TGTGCCAGCAGCACGGACAGGGCTGAAAAACTGTTTTTT. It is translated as CASSTDRAEKLFF.

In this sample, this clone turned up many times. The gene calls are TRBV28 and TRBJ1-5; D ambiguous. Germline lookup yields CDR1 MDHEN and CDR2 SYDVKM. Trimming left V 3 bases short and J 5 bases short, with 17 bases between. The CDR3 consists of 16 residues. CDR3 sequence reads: CASSFKWPPQDQPQHF. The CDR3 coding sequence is TGTGCCAGCAGTTTCAAGTGGCCTCCTCAAGATCAGCCCCAGCATTTT.

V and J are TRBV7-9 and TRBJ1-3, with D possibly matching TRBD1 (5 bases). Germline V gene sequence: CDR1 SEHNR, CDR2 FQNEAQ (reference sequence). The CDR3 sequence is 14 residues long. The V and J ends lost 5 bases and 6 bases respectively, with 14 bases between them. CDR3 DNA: TGTGCCAGCAGCCCCCCAGGGTTGGAAAACACCATATATTTT. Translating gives CASSPPGLENTIYF. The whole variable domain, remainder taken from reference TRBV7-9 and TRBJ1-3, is DTGVSQNPRHKITKRGQNVTFRCDPISEHNRLYWYRQTLGQGPEFLTYFQNEAQLEKSRLLSDRFSAERPKGSFSTLEIQRTEQGDSAMYLCASSPPGLENTIYFGEGSWLTVV.

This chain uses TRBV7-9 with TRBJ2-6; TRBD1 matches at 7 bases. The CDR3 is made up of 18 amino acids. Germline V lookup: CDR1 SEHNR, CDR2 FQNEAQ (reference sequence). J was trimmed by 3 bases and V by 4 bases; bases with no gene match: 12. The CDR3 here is CASSSGTGALFGANVLTF. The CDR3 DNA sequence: TGTGCCAGCAGCTCCGGTACAGGGGCCCTGTTTGGGGCCAACGTCCTGACTTTC.